This T cell receptor (beta chain) is drawn from a study of OX40 agonist ivuxolimab in advanced cancers. About the study: Mean age around 60 years, range roughly 23 to 79; around 80% male. Regarding the study as a whole: Among the least clonally expanded were partial responders at 0.1-3.0 mg/kg. On average, CD8+ T cells showed a greater number of expanded clones than CD4+.

Note on this clone: The antigen is undetermined.

This CDR3 has 18 residues. J lost 5 bases, V lost 1 base, and 14 bases had no gene match. Germline assignment: CDR1 SGHTA and CDR2 FQGTGA. TCRdb's table, derived via immunoSEQ multiplex PCR, lists solely in-frame clones and lacks some. The data contain approximately 68,000 clones, approximately 90% of them singletons. The source is an adult with an advanced solid tumor such as melanoma, head and neck, liver or kidney cancer. The chain combines TRBV7-3 with TRBJ2-5, with 9 bases aligning to TRBD2. The material was CD4+ or CD8+ T cells sorted from blood, obtained in a trial of the OX40 agonist ivuxolimab. In nucleotides, the CDR3 is TGTGCCAGCAGCTTAAATGGCCATAGCGGGGGAGTAGGGGAGACCCAGTACTTC. Amino acid sequence: CASSLNGHSGGVGETQYF.